Below are 16 T cell receptor beta chains sequenced from a single sample in a study of T cell responses to AZD1222 COVID-19 vaccine. Assay: immunoSEQ multiplex PCR; the TCRdb copy retains only in-frame clones and omits some. The repertoire has roughly 190,000 clones, approximately 93% of them found once; the top ten carry 3% to 4%. The sample here was peripheral blood, taken 28 days after the second AZD1222 dose. Receptors were obtained from an adult who received the AZD1222 COVID-19 vaccine.

The chain couples TRBV4-2 to TRBJ2-7, with 7 nucleotides matching TRBD1. After removal of 2 bases from V and 3 bases from J, the junction contained 7 bases not matched to a gene. Germline CDR1 and CDR2: LGHNA and YNFKEQ. This CDR3 spans 15 amino acids. CDR3 protein: CASSQQDRSGYEQYF. The CDR3 DNA is TGTGCCAGCAGCCAACAGGACAGGAGCGGCTACGAGCAGTACTTC.

The V and J genes are TRBV3-1 (or the pseudogene TRBV3-2) and TRBJ2-1; TRBD2 aligns across 8 bases. V was clipped by 2 bases and J by 7 bases; unmatched bases: 7. This CDR3 region has 15 residues. Germline V CDR1 and CDR2: LGHDT, YNNKEL (reference sequence). The CDR3 region has the DNA TGTGCCAGCAGCCAAAGAGGGGCTAGCGGGAATGAGCAGTTCTTC. Protein: CASSQRGASGNEQFF.

This chain uses TRBV13 with TRBJ1-3, with D unclear. V lost 1 base and J 2 bases, leaving 12 bases between the germline ends. The germline CDR1 and CDR2 sequences are PRHDT and FYEKMQ (reference sequence). This CDR3 spans 16 amino acids. The CDR3 protein is CASSLAFREAGNTIYF. For the CDR3, the DNA is TGTGCCAGCAGCTTAGCGTTTAGGGAAGCTGGAAACACCATATATTTT.

There are a few counts of this clone. The chain joins TRBV4-1 to TRBJ2-7; D is uncertain. The germline V gene has CDR1 MGHRA and CDR2 YSYEKL. The CDR3 consists of 15 residues. V lost 0 bases to trimming and J lost 3 bases, with 12 bases between them. In DNA form, the CDR3 reads TGCGCCAGCAGCCAAGACATAGCCCACAACTACGAGCAGTACTTC. Translated: CASSQDIAHNYEQYF.

The chain has TRBV30 and TRBJ2-1, with TRBD2 matching 9 bases. Germline CDR1 GTSNPN, CDR2 SVGIG (reference sequence). After removal of 4 bases from V and 9 bases from J, the junction contained 10 bases not matched to a gene. This CDR3 region has 14 residues. The CDR3 is CAWNQGLAVSEQFF. The CDR3, as DNA: TGTGCCTGGAATCAGGGACTAGCAGTTAGTGAGCAGTTCTTC.

This clone was detected only once. The chain links TRBV7-2 to TRBJ1-2; a possible D gene is TRBD1 (5 bases). Germline lookup yields CDR1 SGHTA and CDR2 FQGNSA. Trimming pared 6 bases from V and 3 bases from J, leaving 14 bases between. The CDR3 covers 14 residues. The CDR3 DNA is TGTGCCAGCAGTTTCGACGGGACGGACTATGGCTACACCTTC. This gives the protein CASSFDGTDYGYTF.

The chain recombines TRBV10-2 with TRBJ2-3; D remains ambiguous. V was cut by 7 bases and J by 6 bases, with 11 bases left in between. Germline V gene data show CDR1 as WSHSY and CDR2 as SAAADI. The CDR3 sequence is 12 residues long. The CDR3 spells CASTAPPDTQYF. The CDR3 DNA follows: TGCGCCAGCACTGCCCCCCCCGATACGCAGTATTTT.

J is TRBJ2-5 and V is TRBV11-3; a weak D match, TRBD1 (5 bases). The germline V and J ends were trimmed by 5 bases and 4 bases, with 17 bases remaining between them. Germline-derived CDR1 and CDR2 are SGHNT and YENEEA. The CDR3 has 15 amino acids. Here the CDR3 DNA reads TGTGCCAGCAGCCCCCCCGTGGGGCGTGGAGAGACCCAGTACTTC. Residues: CASSPPVGRGETQYF.

In this sample, this clone turned up once. J is TRBJ2-1 and V is TRBV2; D gene unclear. The V end was cut by 3 bases, the J end by 11 bases, with 8 bases between. This CDR3 has 11 residues. Germline CDR1 and CDR2: SNHLY and FYNNEI. Written as DNA, the CDR3 is TGTGCCAGCAGTGATCTCTGGCAGCAGTTCTTC. This codes for CASSDLWQQFF.

This sequence joins TRBV5-1 and TRBJ1-4, with a possible D match to TRBD1 (5 bases). V lost 4 bases and J 5 bases, leaving 21 bases between the germline ends. The CDR3 contains 17 residues. Germline lookup yields CDR1 SGHRS and CDR2 YFSETQ. The CDR3 protein is CASSRTPLGGYNEKLFF. CDR3 coding DNA: TGCGCCAGCAGCAGGACACCCCTCGGGGGTTACAATGAAAAACTGTTTTTT.

CDR3 bases: TGCGCCAGCATGAGGTTCGATGAGGGGCCCTACGAGCAGTACTTC. It translates to CASMRFDEGPYEQYF. The rearrangement links TRBV10-2 to TRBJ2-7; either TRBD1 or TRBD2 may supply D (5 bases each). The CDR3 is made up of 15 amino acids. CDR1 WSHSY and CDR2 SAAADI come from the germline V gene. V was trimmed by 7 bases and J by 2 bases, leaving 18 bases between them.

This chain links TRBV28 with TRBJ1-2; possibly TRBD1 for D (5 bases). From germline, CDR1 is MDHEN and CDR2 SYDVKM. The V gene lost 10 bases and the J gene lost 0 bases, with 21 bases spanning the gap. CDR3 length equals 16 residues. The CDR3 DNA sequence: TGTGCCATCAAAGAGGGACCAACGGCTGCTAACTATGGCTACACCTTC. Translated: CAIKEGPTAANYGYTF.

V and J are TRBV5-1 and TRBJ1-1; D is undetermined. Trimming removed 4 bases at V and 1 base at J, with 14 bases between. Germline V gene sequence: CDR1 SGHRS, CDR2 YFSETQ. The length of the CDR3 is 15 residues. CDR3 coding DNA: TGCGCCAGCAGCCTGCCCGGGAGAGGGAACACTGAAGCTTTCTTT. Its protein product is CASSLPGRGNTEAFF.

This chain joins TRBV6-5 and TRBJ2-7, with D tentatively TRBD2 (5 bases). Deletions cut 4 bases from V and 0 bases from J, with 10 bases between. Germline-derived CDR1 and CDR2 are MNHEY and SVGAGI. The CDR3 is made up of 14 amino acids. CDR3 residues: CASSLALSSYEQYF. DNA for the CDR3: TGTGCCAGCAGTTTAGCGCTTAGCTCCTACGAGCAGTACTTC.

Only one count was recorded for this clone. This sequence joins TRBV28 and TRBJ2-7, with 11 bases matching TRBD2. The V segment lost 6 bases and the J segment 3 bases; nucleotides outside the gene matches: 7. This CDR3 is 15 amino acids long. Per germline, CDR1 MDHEN and CDR2 SYDVKM. Here the CDR3 reads CASSQTSGGNYEQYF. CDR3 in DNA: TGTGCCAGCAGCCAAACTAGCGGGGGCAACTACGAGCAGTACTTC.

This rearrangement joins TRBV6-5 to TRBJ2-7; 7 nucleotides line up with TRBD1. The CDR3 is 13 amino acids. V shed 7 bases, J shed 1 base, and the junction held 4 bases outside the gene matches. Germline CDR1 reads MNHEY; CDR2 reads SVGAGI. CDR3 sequence (DNA): TGTGCCAGCACGACAGGGTTGTCCTACGAGCAGTACTTC. Translated: CASTTGLSYEQYF.